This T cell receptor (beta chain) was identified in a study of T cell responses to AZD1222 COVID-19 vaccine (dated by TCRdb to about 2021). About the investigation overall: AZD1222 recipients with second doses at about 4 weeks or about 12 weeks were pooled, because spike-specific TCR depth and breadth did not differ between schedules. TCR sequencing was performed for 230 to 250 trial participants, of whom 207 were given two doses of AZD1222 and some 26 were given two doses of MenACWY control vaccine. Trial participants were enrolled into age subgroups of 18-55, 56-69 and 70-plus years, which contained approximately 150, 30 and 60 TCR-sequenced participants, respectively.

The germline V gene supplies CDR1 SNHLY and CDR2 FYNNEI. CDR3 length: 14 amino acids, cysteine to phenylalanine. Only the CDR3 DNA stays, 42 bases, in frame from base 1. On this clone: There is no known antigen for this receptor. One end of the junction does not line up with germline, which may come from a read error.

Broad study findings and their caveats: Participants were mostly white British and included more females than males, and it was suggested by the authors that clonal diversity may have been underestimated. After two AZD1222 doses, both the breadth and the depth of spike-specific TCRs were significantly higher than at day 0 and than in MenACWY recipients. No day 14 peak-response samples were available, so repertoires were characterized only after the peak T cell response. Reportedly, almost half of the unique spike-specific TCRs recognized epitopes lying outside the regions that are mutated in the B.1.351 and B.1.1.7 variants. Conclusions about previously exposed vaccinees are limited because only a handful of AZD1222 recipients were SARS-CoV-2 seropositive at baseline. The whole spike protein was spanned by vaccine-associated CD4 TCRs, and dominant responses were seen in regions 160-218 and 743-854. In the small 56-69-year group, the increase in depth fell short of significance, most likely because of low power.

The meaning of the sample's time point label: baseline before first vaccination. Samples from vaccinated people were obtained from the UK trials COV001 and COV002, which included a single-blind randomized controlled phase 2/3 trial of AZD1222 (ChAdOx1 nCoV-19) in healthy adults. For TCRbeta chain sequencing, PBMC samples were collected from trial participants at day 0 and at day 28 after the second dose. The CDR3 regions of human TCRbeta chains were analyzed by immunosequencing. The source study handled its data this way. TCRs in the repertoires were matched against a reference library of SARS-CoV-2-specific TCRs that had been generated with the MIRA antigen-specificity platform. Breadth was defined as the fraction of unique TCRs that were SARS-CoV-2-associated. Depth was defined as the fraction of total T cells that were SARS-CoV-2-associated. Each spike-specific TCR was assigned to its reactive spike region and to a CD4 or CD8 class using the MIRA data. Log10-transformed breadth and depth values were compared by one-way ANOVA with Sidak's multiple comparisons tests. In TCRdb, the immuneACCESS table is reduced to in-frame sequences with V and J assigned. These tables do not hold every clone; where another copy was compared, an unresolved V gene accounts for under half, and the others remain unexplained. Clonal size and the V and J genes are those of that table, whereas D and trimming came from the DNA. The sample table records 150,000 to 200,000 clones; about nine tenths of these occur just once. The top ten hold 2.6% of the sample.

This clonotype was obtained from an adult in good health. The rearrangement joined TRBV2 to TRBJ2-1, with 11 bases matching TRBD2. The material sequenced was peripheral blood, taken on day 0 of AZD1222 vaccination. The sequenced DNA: TGTGCCAGCAGGGGACTAGCGGCATACAATGGGCAGTTCTTC. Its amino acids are CASRGLAAYNGQFF.